The T cell receptor beta chain described here comes from a study of blood T cell repertoires in COVID-19. Study-level background: Sample material is recorded as cDNA or gDNA derived from T cells, B-cell-depleted T cells, or PBMCs.

As handled by the study authors: Amplification with reference gene primers provided the estimates of nucleated cell counts. Only in-frame clones appear in the TCRdb table, and some are missing; sequencing was by immunoSEQ multiplex PCR. The V and J calls and the clone size are those of that table, but D and trimming were determined from the DNA. The table includes around 400,000 clones, 80% to 90% detected once. Enrolment of Seattle patients took place during active infection, and they were followed longitudinally. Germline V lookup: CDR1 SNHLY, CDR2 FYNNEI. The CDR3 extends over 10 amino acids. J was trimmed by 13 bases and V by 11 bases; bases with no gene match: 10.

V gene TRBV2 combines with J gene TRBJ1-2; 7 bases are a match to TRBD1. The source material was peripheral blood. The TCR sequence derives from a woman aged 25 to 39 with COVID-19, enrolled during active disease. In nucleotides, the CDR3 is TGTGCCGGGAGGACAGGCCCCTCCACCTTC. Translated: CAGRTGPSTF.